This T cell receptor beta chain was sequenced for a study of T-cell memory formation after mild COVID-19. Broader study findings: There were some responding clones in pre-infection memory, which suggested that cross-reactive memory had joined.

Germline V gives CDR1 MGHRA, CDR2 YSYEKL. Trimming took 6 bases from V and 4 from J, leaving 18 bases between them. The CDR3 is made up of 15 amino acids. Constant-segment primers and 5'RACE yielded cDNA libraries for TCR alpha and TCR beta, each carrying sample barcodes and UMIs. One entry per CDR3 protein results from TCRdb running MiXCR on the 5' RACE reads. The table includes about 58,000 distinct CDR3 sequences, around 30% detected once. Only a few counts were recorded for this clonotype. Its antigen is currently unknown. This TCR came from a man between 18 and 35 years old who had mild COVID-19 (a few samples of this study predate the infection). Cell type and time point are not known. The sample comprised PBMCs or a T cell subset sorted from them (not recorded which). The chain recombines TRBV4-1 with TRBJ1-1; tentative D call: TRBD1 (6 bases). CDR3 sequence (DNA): TGCGCCAGCAGTCCCCGAAGGGGGGATTTCACTGAAGCTTTCTTT. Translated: CASSPRRGDFTEAFF.